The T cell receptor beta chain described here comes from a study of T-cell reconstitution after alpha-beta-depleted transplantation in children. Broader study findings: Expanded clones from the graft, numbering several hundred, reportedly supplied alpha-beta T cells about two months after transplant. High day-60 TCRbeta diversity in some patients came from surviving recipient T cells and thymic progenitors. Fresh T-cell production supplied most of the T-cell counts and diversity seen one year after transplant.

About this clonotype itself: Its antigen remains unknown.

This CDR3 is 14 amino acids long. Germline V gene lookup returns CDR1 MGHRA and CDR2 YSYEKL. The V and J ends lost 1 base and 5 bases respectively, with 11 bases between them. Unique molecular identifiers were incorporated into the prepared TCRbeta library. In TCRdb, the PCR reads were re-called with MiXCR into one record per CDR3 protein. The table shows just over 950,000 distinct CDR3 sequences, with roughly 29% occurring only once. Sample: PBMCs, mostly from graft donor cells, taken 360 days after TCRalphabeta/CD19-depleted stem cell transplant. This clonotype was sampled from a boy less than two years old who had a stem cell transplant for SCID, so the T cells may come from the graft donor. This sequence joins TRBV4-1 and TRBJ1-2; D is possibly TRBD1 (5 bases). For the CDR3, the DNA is TGCGCCAGCAGCCAAGTGTCGGGGGTATATGGCTACACCTTC. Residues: CASSQVSGVYGYTF.